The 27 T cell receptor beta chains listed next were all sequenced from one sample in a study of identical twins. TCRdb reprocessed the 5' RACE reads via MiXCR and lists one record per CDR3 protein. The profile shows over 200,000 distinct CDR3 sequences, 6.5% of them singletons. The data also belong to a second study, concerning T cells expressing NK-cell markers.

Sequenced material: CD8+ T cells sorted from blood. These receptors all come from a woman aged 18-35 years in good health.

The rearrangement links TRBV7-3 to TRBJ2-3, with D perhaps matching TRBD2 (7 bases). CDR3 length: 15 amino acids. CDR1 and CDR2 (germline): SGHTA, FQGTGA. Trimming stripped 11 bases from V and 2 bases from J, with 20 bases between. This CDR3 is CASRKGGGHTDTQYF. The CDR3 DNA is TGTGCCTCTAGAAAGGGCGGGGGCCACACAGATACGCAGTATTTT. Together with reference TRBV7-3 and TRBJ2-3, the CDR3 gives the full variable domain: GAGVSQTPSNKVTEKGKYVELRCDPISGHTALYWYRQSLGQGPEFLIYFQGTGAADDSGLPNDRFFAVRPEGSVSTLKIQRTERGDSAVYLCASRKGGGHTDTQYFGPGTRLTVL.

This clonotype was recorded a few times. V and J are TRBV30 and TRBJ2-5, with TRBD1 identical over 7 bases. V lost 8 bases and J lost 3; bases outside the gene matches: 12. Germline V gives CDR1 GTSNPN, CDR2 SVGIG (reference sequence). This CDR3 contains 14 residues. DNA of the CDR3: TGTGCCCAGAACCCCACAGGGGTGGAAGAGACCCAGTACTTC. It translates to CAQNPTGVEETQYF.

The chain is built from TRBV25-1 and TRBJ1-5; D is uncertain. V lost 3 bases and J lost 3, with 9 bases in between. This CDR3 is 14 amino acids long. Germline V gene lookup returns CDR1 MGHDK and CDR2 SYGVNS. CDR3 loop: CASSDTSFNQPQHF. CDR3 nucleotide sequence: TGTGCCAGCAGTGATACCAGCTTCAATCAGCCCCAGCATTTT.

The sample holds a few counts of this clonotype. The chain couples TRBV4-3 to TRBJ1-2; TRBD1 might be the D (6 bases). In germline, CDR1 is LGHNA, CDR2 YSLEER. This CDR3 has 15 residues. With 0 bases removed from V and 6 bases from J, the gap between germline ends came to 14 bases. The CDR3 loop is CASSQEGPGADGYTF. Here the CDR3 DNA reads TGCGCCAGCAGCCAAGAAGGGCCGGGGGCCGATGGCTACACCTTC.

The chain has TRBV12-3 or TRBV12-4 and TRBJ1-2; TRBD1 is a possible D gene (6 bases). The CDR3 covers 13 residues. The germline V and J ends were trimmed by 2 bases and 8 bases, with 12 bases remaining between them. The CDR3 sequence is CASSLSTGTGYTF. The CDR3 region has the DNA TGTGCCAGCAGTTTATCTACAGGGACCGGCTACACCTTC.

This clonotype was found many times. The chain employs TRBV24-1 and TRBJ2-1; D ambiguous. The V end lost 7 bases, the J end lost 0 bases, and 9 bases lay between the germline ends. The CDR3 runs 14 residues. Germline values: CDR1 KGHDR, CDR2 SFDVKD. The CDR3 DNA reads TGTGCCACCAGCCACTATACCTCCTACAATGAGCAGTTCTTC. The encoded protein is CATSHYTSYNEQFF.

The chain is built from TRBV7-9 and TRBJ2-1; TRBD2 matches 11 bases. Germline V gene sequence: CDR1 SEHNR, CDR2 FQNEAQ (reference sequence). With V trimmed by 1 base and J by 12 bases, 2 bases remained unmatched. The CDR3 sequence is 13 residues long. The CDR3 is CASSLGLAGGQFF. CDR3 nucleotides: TGTGCCAGCAGCTTAGGCCTAGCGGGGGGGCAGTTCTTC.

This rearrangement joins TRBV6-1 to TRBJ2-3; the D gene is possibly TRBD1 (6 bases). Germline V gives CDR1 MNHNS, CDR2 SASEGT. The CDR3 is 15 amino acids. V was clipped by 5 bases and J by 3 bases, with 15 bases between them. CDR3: CASSTNRVGTDTQYF. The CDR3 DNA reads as TGTGCCAGCAGTACCAACAGGGTAGGAACAGATACGCAGTATTTT.

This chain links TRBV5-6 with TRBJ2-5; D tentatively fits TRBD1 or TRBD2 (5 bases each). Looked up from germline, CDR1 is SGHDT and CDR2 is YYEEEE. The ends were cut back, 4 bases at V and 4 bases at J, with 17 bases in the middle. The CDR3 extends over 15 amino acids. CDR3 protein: CASSQTRDERETQYF. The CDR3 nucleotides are TGTGCCAGCAGCCAAACCCGGGACGAGCGAGAGACCCAGTACTTC.

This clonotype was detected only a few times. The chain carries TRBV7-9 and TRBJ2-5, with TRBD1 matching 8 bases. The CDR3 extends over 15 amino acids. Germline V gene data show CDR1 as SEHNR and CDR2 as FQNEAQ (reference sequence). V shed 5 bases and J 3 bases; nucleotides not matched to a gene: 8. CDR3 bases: TGTGCCAGCAGCCCCCAGGGGGCGAGGAAAGAGACCCAGTACTTC. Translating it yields CASSPQGARKETQYF.

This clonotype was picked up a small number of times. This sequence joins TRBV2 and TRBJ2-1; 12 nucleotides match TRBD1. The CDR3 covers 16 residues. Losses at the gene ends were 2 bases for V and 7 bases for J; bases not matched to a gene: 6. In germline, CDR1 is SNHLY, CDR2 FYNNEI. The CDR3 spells CASSEWGQGARNEQFF. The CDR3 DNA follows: TGTGCCAGCAGTGAATGGGGACAGGGGGCTAGGAATGAGCAGTTCTTC.

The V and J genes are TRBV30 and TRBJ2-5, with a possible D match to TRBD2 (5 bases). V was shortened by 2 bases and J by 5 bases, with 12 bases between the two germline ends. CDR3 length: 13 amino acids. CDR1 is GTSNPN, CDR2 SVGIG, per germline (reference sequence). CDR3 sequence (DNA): TGTGCCTGGAGTCTCGTGGGAGTGGAGACCCAGTACTTC. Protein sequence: CAWSLVGVETQYF.

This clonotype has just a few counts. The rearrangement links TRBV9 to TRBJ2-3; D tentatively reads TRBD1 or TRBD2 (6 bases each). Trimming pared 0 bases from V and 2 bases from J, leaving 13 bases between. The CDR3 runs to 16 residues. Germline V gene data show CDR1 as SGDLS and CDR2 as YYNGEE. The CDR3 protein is CASSVEVGGTTDTQYF. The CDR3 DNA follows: TGTGCCAGCAGCGTAGAAGTGGGGGGCACCACAGATACGCAGTATTTT.

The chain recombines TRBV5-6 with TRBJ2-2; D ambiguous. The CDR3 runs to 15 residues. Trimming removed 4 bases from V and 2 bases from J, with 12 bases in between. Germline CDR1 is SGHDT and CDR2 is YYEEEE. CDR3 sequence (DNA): TGTGCCAGCAGCACATCTCGGATTAACACCGGGGAGCTGTTTTTT. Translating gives CASSTSRINTGELFF.

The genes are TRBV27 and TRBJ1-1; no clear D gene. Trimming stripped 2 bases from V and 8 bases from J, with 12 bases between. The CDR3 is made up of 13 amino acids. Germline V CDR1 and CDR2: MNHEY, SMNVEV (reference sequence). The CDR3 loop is CASSLTARGEAFF. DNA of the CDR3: TGTGCCAGCAGTTTAACGGCGAGAGGGGAAGCTTTCTTT.

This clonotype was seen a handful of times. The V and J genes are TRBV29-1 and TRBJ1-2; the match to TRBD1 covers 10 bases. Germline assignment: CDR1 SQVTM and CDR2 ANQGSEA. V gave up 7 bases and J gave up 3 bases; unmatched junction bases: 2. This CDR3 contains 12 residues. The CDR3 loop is CSAGTGDYGYTF. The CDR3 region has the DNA TGCAGCGCAGGGACAGGGGACTATGGCTACACCTTC.

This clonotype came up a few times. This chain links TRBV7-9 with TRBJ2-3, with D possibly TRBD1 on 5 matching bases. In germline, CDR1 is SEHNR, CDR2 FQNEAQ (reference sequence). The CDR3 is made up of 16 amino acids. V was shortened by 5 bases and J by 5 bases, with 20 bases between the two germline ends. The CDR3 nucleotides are TGTGCCAGCAGCAAGGAACCCCTCAGGGTGGTAGATACGCAGTATTTT. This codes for CASSKEPLRVVDTQYF.

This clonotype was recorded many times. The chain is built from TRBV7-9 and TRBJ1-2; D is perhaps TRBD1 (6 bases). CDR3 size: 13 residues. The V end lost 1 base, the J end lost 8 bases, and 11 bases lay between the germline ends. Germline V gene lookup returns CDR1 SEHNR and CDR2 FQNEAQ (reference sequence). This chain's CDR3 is CASSLELQGGYTF. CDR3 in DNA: TGTGCCAGCAGCTTAGAGCTACAGGGCGGCTACACCTTC.

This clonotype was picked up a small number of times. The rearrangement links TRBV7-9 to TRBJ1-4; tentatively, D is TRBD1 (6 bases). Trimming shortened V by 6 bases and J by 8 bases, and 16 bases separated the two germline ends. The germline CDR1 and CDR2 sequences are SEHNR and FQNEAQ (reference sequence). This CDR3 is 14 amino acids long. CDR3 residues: CASSLRGSEEKLFF. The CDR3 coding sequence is TGTGCCAGCAGTTTAAGGGGGTCGGAGGAAAAACTGTTTTTT.

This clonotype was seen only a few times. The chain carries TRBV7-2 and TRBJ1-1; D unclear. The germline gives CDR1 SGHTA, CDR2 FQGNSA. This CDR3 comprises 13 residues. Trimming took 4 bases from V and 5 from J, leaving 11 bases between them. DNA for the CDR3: TGTGCCAGCAGCTCGGGCTTACTGACTGAAGCTTTCTTT. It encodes CASSSGLLTEAFF.

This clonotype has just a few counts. The CDR3 protein is CASSQVEESGGDTQYF. The CDR3 DNA follows: TGTGCCAGCAGCCAAGTCGAGGAAAGCGGTGGAGATACGCAGTATTTT. This chain links TRBV3-1 with TRBJ2-3, with D tentatively TRBD2 (5 bases). Germline lookup yields CDR1 LGHDT and CDR2 YNNKEL (reference sequence). Trimming pared 1 base from V and 5 bases from J, leaving 16 bases between. The CDR3 totals 16 residues.

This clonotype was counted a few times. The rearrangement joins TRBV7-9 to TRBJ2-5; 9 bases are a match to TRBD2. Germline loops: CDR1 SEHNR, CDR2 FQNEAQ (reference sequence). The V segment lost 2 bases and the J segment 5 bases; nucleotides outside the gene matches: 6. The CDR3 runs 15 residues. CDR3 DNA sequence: TGTGCCAGCAGCTTAAGGCGGGAGGGCCGTGAGACCCAGTACTTC. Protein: CASSLRREGRETQYF. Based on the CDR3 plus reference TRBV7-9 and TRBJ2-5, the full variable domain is DTGVSQNPRHKITKRGQNVTFRCDPISEHNRLYWYRQTLGQGPEFLTYFQNEAQLEKSRLLSDRFSAERPKGSFSTLEIQRTEQGDSAMYLCASSLRREGRETQYFGPGTRLLVL.

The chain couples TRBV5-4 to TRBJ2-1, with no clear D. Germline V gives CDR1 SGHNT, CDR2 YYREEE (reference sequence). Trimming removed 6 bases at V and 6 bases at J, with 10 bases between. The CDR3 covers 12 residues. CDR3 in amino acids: CASTSLSNEQFF. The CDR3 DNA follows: TGTGCCAGCACCTCTCTTAGCAATGAGCAGTTCTTC.

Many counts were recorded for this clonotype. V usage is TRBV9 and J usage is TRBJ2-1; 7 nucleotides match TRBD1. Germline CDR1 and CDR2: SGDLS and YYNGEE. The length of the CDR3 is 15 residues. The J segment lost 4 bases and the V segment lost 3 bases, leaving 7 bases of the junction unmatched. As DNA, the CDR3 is TGTGCCAGCAGCGCCTCCGGGACAGCTTACAATGAGCAGTTCTTC. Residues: CASSASGTAYNEQFF.

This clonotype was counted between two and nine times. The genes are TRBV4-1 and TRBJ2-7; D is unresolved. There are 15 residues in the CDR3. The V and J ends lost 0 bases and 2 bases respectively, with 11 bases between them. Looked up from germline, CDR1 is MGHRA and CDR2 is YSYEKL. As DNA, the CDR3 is TGCGCCAGCAGCCAAGATCGAAGCAGGACCTACGAGCAGTACTTC. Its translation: CASSQDRSRTYEQYF.

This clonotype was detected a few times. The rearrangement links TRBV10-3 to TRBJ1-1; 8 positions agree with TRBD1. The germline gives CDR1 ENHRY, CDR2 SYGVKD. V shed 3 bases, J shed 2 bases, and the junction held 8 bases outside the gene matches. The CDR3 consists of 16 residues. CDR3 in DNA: TGTGCCATCAGTGACCCCGGACAGGGTGGCAACACTGAAGCTTTCTTT. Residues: CAISDPGQGGNTEAFF.

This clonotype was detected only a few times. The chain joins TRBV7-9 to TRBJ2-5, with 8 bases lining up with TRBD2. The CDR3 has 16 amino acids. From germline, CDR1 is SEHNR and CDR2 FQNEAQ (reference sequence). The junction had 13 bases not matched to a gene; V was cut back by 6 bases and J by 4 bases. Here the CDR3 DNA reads TGTGCCAGCAGGGCCGCCGTCGGACTAGCTCGAGAGACCCAGTACTTC. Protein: CASRAAVGLARETQYF.